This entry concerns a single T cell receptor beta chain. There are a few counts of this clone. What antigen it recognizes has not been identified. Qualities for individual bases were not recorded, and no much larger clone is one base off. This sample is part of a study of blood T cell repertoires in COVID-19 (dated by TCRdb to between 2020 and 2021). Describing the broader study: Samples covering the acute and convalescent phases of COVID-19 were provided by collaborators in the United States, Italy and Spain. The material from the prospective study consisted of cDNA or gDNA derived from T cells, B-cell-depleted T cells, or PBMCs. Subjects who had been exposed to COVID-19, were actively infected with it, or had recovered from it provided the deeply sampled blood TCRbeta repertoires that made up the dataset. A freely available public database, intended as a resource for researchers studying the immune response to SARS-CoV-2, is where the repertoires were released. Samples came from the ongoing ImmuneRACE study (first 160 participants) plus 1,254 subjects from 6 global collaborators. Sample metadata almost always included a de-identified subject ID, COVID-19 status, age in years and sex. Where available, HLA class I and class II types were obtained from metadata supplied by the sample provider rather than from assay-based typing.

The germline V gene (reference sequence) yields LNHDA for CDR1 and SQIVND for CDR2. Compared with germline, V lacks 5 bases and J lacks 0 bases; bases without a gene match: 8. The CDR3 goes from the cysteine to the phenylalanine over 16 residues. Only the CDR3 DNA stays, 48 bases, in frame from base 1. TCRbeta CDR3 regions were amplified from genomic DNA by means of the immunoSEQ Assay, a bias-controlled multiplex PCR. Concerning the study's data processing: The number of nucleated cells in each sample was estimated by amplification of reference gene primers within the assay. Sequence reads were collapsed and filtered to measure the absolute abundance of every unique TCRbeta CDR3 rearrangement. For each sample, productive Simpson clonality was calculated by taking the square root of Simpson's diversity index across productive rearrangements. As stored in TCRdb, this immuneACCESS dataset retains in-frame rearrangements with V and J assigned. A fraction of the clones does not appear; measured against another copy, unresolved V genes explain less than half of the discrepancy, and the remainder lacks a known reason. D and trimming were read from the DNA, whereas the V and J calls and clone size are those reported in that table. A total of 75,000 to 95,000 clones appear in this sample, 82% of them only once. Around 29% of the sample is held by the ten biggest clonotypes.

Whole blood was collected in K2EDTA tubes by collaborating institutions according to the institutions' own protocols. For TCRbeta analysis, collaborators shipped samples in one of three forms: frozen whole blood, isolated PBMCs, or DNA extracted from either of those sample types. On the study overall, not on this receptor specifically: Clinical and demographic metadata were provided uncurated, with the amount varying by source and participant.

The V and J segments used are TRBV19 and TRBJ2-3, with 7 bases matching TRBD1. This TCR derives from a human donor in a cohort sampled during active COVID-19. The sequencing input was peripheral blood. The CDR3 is CASSGQATPSTDTQYF. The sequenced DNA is TGTGCCAGTAGTGGACAGGCGACCCCTAGCACAGATACGCAGTATTTT. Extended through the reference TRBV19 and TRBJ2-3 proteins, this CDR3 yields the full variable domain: DGGITQSPKYLFRKEGQNVTLSCEQNLNHDAMYWYRQDPGQGLRLIYYSQIVNDFQKGDIAEGYSVSREKKESFPLTVTSAQKNPTAFYLCASSGQATPSTDTQYFGPGTRLTVL.